This T cell receptor (beta chain) was obtained from a study of follicular helper T cells after annual influenza vaccination. Time point reported: 2015-2016 season, 7 days after influenza vaccination. The junction had 14 bases not matched to a gene; V was cut back by 3 bases and J by 4 bases. CDR3 length: 17 amino acids. CDR1 is MDHEN, CDR2 SYDVKM, per germline. Assay used: immunoSEQ multiplex PCR; TCRdb lists only in-frame clones, some missing. The sample shows roughly 10,000 clones, 70% to 90% of them seen only once. This chain links TRBV28 with TRBJ2-5, with 7 nucleotides matching TRBD2. This TCR was recovered from an adult who received the influenza vaccine. Sequenced here: CXCR5- memory CD4+ T cells sorted from blood, sampled 7 days after influenza vaccination. This CDR3 is CASSLSGLRGGSETQYF. The DNA for the CDR3 is TGTGCCAGCAGTTTGAGTGGGTTGCGGGGAGGGTCAGAGACCCAGTACTTC.